This T cell receptor (beta chain) was profiled in a study of CD8+ T cells in alopecia areata. RNA extraction and reverse transcription yielded cDNA as sequencing template. Libraries were prepared by immunoSEQ multiplex PCR; TCRdb keeps only in-frame clonotypes and omits some of them. The table shows roughly 200,000 clones, with 30% to 40% occurring only once. Treatment meaning: oral pan-JAK inhibitor, 5-10 mg twice daily. The specimen was CD4+ T cells sorted from blood, collected between weeks 30 and 35, from a patient treated with tofacitinib. This TCR came from a human donor with alopecia areata.

The CDR3 coding sequence is TGTGCCAGCAGCTCTGGGACCCGGAGGGAGACCCAGTACTTC. Translating gives CASSSGTRRETQYF. The chain combines TRBV7-9 with TRBJ2-5; the D call may be TRBD1 or TRBD2 (5 bases each). Per germline, CDR1 SEHNR and CDR2 FQNEAQ (reference sequence). The V gene lost 4 bases and the J gene lost 5 bases, with 14 bases spanning the gap. This CDR3 is 14 amino acids long.